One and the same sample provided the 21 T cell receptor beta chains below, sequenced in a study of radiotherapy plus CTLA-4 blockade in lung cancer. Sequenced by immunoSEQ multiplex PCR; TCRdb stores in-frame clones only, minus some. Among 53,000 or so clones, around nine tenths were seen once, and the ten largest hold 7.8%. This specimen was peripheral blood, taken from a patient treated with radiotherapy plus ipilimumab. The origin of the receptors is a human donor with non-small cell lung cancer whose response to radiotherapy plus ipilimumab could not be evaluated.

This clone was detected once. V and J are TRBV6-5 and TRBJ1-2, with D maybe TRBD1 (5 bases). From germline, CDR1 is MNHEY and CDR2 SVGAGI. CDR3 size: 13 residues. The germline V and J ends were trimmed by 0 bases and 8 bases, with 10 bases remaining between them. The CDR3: CASSYSGGKGYTF. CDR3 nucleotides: TGTGCCAGCAGTTACTCGGGGGGAAAGGGCTACACCTTC.

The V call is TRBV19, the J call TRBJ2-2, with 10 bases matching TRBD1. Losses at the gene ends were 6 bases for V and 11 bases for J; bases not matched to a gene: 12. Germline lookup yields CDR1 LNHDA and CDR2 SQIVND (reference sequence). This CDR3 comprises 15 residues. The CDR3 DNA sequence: TGTGCCAGTAGGGTCCGGGACAGGGGTATTATAGAGCTGTTTTTT. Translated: CASRVRDRGIIELFF.

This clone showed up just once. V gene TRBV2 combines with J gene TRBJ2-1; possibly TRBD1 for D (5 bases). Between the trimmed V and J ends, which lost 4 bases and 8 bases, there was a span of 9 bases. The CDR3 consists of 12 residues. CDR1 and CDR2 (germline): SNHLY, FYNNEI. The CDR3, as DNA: TGTGCCAGCAGTGTCTGGGGCGATGAGCAGTTCTTC. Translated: CASSVWGDEQFF. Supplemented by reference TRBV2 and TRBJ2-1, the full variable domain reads EPEVTQTPSHQVTQMGQEVILRCVPISNHLYFYWYRQILGQKVEFLVSFYNNEISEKSEIFDDQFSVERPDGSNFTLKIRSTKLEDSAMYFCASSVWGDEQFFGPGTRLTVL.

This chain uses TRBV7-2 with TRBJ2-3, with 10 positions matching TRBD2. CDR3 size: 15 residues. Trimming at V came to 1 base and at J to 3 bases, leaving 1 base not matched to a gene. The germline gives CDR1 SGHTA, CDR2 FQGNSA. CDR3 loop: CASSLVLAGTDTQYF. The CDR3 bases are TGTGCCAGCAGCTTAGTACTAGCGGGGACAGATACGCAGTATTTT.

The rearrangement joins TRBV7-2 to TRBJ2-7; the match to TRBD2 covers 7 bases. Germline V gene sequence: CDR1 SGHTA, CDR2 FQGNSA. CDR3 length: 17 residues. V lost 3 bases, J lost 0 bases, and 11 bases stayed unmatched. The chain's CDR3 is CASSLGGAAGSSYEQYF. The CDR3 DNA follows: TGTGCCAGCAGCTTGGGAGGGGCGGCGGGATCCTCCTACGAGCAGTACTTC.

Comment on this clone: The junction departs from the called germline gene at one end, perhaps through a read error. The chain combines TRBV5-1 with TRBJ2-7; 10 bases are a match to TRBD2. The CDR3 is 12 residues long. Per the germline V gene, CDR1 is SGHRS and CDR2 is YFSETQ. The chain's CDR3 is CAGSGGGYEQYF. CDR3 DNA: TGCGCCGGCAGCGGGGGGGGATACGAGCAGTACTTC.

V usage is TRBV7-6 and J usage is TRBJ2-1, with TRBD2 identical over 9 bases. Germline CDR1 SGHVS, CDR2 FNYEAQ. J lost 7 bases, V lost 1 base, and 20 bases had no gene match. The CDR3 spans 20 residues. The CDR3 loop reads CASSLVVAGLRSGGPNEQFF. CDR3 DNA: TGTGCCAGCAGCTTAGTAGTCGCCGGGTTACGGAGCGGGGGGCCGAATGAGCAGTTCTTC.

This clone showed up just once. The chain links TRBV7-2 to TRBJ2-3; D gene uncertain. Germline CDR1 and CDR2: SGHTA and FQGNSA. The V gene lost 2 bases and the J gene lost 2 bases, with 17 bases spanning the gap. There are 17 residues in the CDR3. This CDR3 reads CASSLRVVRSYTDTQYF. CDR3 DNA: TGTGCCAGCAGCTTACGGGTTGTGAGGAGCTACACAGATACGCAGTATTTT.

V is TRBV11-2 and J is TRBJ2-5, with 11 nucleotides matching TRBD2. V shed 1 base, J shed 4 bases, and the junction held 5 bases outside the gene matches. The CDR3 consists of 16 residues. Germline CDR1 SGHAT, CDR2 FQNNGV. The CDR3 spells CASSLVLAGGLETQYF. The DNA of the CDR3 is TGTGCCAGCAGCTTAGTCCTAGCGGGAGGTTTAGAGACCCAGTACTTC.

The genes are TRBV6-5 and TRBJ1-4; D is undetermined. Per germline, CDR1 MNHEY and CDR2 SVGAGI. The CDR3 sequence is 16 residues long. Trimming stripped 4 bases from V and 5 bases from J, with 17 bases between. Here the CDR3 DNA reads TGTGCCAGCAGTTCCCCACCACCCCAACAGAATGAAAAACTGTTTTTT. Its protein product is CASSSPPPQQNEKLFF.

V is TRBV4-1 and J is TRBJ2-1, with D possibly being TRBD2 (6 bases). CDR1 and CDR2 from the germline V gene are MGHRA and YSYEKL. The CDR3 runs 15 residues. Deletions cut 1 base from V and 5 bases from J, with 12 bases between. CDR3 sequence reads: CASSQGSAGNNEQFF. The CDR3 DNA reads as TGCGCCAGCAGCCAAGGCTCAGCGGGTAACAATGAGCAGTTCTTC.

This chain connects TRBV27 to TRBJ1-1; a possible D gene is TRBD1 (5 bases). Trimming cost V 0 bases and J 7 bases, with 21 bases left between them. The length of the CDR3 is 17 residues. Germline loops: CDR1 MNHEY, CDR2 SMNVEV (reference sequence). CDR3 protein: CASSLSSFWGGDNEAFF. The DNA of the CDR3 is TGTGCCAGCAGTTTATCGTCATTCTGGGGGGGAGACAATGAAGCTTTCTTT.

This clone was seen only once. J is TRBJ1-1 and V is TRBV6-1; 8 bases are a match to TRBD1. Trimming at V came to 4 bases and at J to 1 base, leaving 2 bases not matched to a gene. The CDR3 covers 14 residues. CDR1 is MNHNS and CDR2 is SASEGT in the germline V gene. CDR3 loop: CASSAGTGNTEAFF. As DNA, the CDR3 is TGTGCCAGCAGTGCCGGGACAGGGAACACTGAAGCTTTCTTT.

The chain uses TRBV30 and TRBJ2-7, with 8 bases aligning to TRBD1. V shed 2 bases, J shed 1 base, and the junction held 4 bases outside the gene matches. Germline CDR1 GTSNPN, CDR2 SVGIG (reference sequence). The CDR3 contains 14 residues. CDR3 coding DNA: TGTGCCTGGAGTAACAGGGGGAGATCCTACGAGCAGTACTTC. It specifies CAWSNRGRSYEQYF.

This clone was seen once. In nucleotides, the CDR3 is TGTGCCAGCAGCCAACTGGAGATGGAGACCCAGTACTTC. As protein: CASSQLEMETQYF. V gene TRBV16 combines with J gene TRBJ2-5; no reliable D call. V lost 2 bases and J lost 5, with 9 bases in between. The CDR3 runs to 13 residues. CDR1 KGHSY and CDR2 FQNENV come from the germline V gene.

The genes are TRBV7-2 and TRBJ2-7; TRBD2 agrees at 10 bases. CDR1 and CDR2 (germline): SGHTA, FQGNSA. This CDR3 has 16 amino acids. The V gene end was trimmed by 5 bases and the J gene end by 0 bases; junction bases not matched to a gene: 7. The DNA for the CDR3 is TGTGCCAGCAGCCTTAGCGGGGGGCTTCTCTCCTACGAGCAGTACTTC. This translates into CASSLSGGLLSYEQYF.

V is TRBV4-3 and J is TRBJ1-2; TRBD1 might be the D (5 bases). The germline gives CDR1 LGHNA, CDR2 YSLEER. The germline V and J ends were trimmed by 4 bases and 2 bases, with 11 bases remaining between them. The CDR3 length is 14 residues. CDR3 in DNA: TGCGCCAGCAGCCTTTCCAGACAGAACTATGGCTACACCTTC. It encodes CASSLSRQNYGYTF.

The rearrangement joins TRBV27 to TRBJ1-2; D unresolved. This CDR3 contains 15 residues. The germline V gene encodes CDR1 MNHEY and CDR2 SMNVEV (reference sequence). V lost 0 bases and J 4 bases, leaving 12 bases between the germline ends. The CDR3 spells CASSLSLSGFYGYTF. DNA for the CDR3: TGTGCCAGCAGTTTATCTCTCTCAGGATTCTATGGCTACACCTTC.

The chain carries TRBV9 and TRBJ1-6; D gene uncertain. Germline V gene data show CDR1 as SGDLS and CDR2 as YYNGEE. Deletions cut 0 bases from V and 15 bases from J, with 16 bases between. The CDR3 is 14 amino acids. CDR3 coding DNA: TGTGCCAGCAGCGTAGAAGAGGGCCGAGAGGGCCTCCACTTT. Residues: CASSVEEGREGLHF.

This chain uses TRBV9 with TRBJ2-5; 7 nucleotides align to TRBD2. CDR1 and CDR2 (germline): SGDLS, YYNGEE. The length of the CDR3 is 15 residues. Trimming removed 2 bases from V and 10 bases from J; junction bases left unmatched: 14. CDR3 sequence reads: CASSVGLAEWEVQYF. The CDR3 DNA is TGTGCCAGCAGCGTCGGTCTAGCGGAGTGGGAGGTCCAGTACTTC.

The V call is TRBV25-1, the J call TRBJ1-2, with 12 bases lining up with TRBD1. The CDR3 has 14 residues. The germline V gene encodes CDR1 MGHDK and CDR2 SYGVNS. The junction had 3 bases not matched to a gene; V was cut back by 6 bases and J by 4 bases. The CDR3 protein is CASRGTGGVYGYTF. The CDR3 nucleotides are TGTGCCAGCAGAGGGACAGGGGGCGTCTATGGCTACACCTTC.